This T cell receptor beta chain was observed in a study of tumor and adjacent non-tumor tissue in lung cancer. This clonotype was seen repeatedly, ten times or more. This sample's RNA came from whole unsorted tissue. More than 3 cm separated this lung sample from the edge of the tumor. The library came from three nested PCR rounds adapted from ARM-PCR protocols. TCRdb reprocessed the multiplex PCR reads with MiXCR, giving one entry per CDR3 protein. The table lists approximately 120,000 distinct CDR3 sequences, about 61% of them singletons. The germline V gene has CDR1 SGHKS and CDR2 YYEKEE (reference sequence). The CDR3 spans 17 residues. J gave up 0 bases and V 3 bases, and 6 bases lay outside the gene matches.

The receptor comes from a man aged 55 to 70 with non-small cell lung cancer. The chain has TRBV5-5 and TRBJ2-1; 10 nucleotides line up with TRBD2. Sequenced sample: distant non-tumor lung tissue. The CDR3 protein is CASSSRTSGFSYNEQFF. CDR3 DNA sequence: TGTGCCAGCAGCTCTCGGACTAGCGGTTTCTCCTACAATGAGCAGTTCTTC.